This note documents a single T cell receptor beta chain sequence. Generated by immunoSEQ multiplex PCR, the TCRdb table keeps only in-frame clones and is missing some. In the table there are about 80,000 clones, about 92% of which are singletons. Per germline, CDR1 SGHTS and CDR2 YDEGEE. V gave up 0 bases and J gave up 0 bases, with 9 bases separating them. The CDR3 is 16 residues long. The data are from a study of T cell changes during pregnancy in multiple sclerosis. This clonotype was sampled from a female donor with multiple sclerosis, enrolled in a pregnancy study. This chain connects TRBV5-8 to TRBJ1-4; D may be TRBD1 (5 bases). The material sequenced was peripheral blood, taken before pregnancy. The CDR3 DNA reads TGTGCCAGCAGCTTGGGGAGGGGATCAACTAATGAAAAACTGTTTTTT. It codes for CASSLGRGSTNEKLFF. The full variable domain, its missing parts supplied by reference TRBV5-8 and TRBJ1-4, is EAGVTQSPTHLIKTRGQQATLRCSPISGHTSVYWYQQALGLGLQFLLWYDEGEERNRGNFPPRFSGRQFPNYSSELNVNALELEDSALYLCASSLGRGSTNEKLFFGSGTQLSVL.